This T cell receptor (beta chain) is from a study of blood T cell repertoires in COVID-19. In the study overall: The origin of the acute and convalescent COVID-19 samples was the United States, Italy and Spain.

TCRdb keeps only in-frame clones here, not all; method: immunoSEQ multiplex PCR. The table includes 250,000 or so clones, 84% detected once. Sequenced material: peripheral blood. The sequence was collected from a man aged 55 to 69 with acute or convalescent COVID-19.

CDR3 DNA: TGTGCCAGCCAGGTTACCAGACACAATCAGCCCCAGCATTTT. It is translated as CASQVTRHNQPQHF. J is TRBJ1-5 and V is TRBV19; D unclear. V was pared by 9 bases and J by 3 bases, with 15 bases between. Germline-derived CDR1 and CDR2 are LNHDA and SQIVND (reference sequence). The CDR3 totals 14 residues. The complete variable domain, with remaining parts taken from reference TRBV19 and TRBJ1-5, reads DGGITQSPKYLFRKEGQNVTLSCEQNLNHDAMYWYRQDPGQGLRLIYYSQIVNDFQKGDIAEGYSVSREKKESFPLTVTSAQKNPTAFYLCASQVTRHNQPQHFGDGTRLSIL.